Shown below are 12 T cell receptor beta chains from a single sample sequenced in a study of T cells in severe cutaneous drug reactions. The iRepertoire multiplex PCR system with TCR subtype-specific primers built both bulk and single-cell libraries. TCRdb reprocessed the multiplex PCR reads and reports one entry per CDR3 protein, with no DNA. The sample has 20,000 to 25,000 distinct CDR3 sequences. The patients sequenced had a carbamazepine-induced Stevens-Johnson syndrome or toxic epidermal necrolysis reaction. Input material: PBMCs. The receptors shown here come from a human donor with toxic epidermal necrolysis, a severe cutaneous drug reaction.

Its frequency marks this clonotype as medium-sized. This chain connects TRBV6-6 to TRBJ2-7; TCRdb reports TRBD1, a call that lacks DNA to check it against. Looked up from germline, CDR1 is MNHNY and CDR2 is SVGAGI (reference sequence). The CDR3 sequence is 14 residues long. The CDR3: CASSRTGTDYEQYF.

The chain is built from TRBV5-6 and TRBJ2-3; the TCRdb D gene call, TRBD1, has no DNA to confirm it. The CDR3 runs 13 residues. The germline V gene has CDR1 SGHDT and CDR2 YYEEEE. CDR3 in amino acids: CASSLQGADTQYF.

J is TRBJ2-7 and V is TRBV6-5; checking the TCRdb D call of TRBD1 is not possible without DNA. Germline assignment: CDR1 MNHEY and CDR2 SVGAGI. The length of the CDR3 is 16 residues. CDR3 region: CASATRWGSSSYEQYF.

J is TRBJ1-6 and V is TRBV18; TCRdb lists TRBD1, though no DNA is available to test this call. This CDR3 is built from 15 residues. The germline gives CDR1 KGHSH, CDR2 LQKENI. CDR3: CASSRRQGEGSPLHF.

The rearrangement uses TRBV7-2 and TRBJ2-7; TCRdb's D call, TRBD1, is unchecked because there is no DNA. This CDR3 spans 15 amino acids. Germline assignment: CDR1 SGHTA and CDR2 FQGNSA. CDR3 protein: CASSLESSSLYEQYF.

Judged by frequency, this clonotype is medium-sized. The V and J genes are TRBV2 and TRBJ2-7; as DNA is missing, the TRBD1 call by TCRdb cannot be tested. CDR3 length: 13 residues. Germline CDR1 and CDR2: SNHLY and FYNNEI. The CDR3 here is CASSADWGREQYF.

The chain links TRBV12-3 or TRBV12-4 to TRBJ2-5; TCRdb reports TRBD2, a call that lacks DNA to check it against. CDR3 size: 16 residues. This CDR3 is CASSSGERTVQETQYF.

This chain links TRBV24-1 with TRBJ2-1; absent DNA, TCRdb's TRBD1 call cannot be checked. The CDR3 extends over 18 amino acids. The V gene's germline CDR1 is KGHDR and CDR2 SFDVKD. CDR3 in amino acids: CATSDLQPEQGRSNEQFF.

The chain joins TRBV20-1 to TRBJ2-7; checking the TCRdb D call of TRBD2 is not possible without DNA. CDR3 size: 15 residues. Germline CDR1 and CDR2: DFQATT and SNEGSKA (reference sequence). CDR3: CSARNDGTSAYEQYF.

CDR3 sequence: CASSPPEGQLETTQYF. V usage is TRBV5-1 and J usage is TRBJ2-5; the TCRdb call, TRBD1, lacks DNA for checking. Germline V lookup: CDR1 SGHRS, CDR2 YFSETQ. CDR3 length equals 16 residues. Supplemented by reference TRBV5-1 and TRBJ2-5, the full variable domain reads KAGVTQTPRYLIKTRGQQVTLSCSPISGHRSVSWYQQTPGQGLQFLFEYFSETQRNKGNFPGRFSGRQFSNSRSEMNVSTLELGDSALYLCASSPPEGQLETTQYFGPGTRLLVL.

The chain couples TRBV29-1 to TRBJ2-7; TCRdb's D call, TRBD2, is unchecked because there is no DNA. From germline, CDR1 is SQVTM and CDR2 ANQGSEA. The CDR3 runs 15 residues. The CDR3 sequence is CSVEDVGGLADEQYF.

The chain has TRBV5-5 and TRBJ2-7; TCRdb lists TRBD1, though no DNA is available to test this call. Per the germline V gene, CDR1 is SGHKS and CDR2 is YYEKEE (reference sequence). The CDR3 spans 15 residues. CDR3: CASSLDPDPTVEQYF. Based on the CDR3 plus reference TRBV5-5 and TRBJ2-7, the full variable domain is DAGVTQSPTHLIKTRGQQVTLRCSPISGHKSVSWYQQVLGQGPQFIFQYYEKEERGRGNFPDRFSARQFPNYSSELNVNALLLGDSALYLCASSLDPDPTVEQYFGPGTRLTVT.